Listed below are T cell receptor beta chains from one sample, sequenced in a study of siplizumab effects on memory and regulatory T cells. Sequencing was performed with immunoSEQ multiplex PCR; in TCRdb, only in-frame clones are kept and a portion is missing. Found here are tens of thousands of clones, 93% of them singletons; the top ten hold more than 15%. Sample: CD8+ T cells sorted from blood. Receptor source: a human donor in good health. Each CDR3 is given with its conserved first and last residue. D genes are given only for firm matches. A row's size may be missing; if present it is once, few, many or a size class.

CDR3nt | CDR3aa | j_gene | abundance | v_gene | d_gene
TGTGCCAGCAGCTACCGTACGGACACTGAAGCTTTCTTT | CASSYRTDTEAFF | TRBJ1-1 | NA | TRBV5-4 | NA
TGTGCCACCTCTACCCCGGAGTCAGGGGAAGAGACCCAGTACTTC | CATSTPESGEETQYF | TRBJ2-5 | NA | TRBV6-1 | NA
TGTGCCAGCAGCTTGTGGGGGGCACCCCTCCACTTT | CASSLWGAPLHF | TRBJ1-6 | NA | TRBV5-6 | NA
TGTGCCAGCAGTTACTTACAGGGGGGCACTGAAGCTTTCTTT | CASSYLQGGTEAFF | TRBJ1-1 | NA | TRBV27 | TRBD1
TGTGCCAGCAGGGATGGGACTAGCGGATACAATGAGCAGTTCTTC | CASRDGTSGYNEQFF | TRBJ2-1 | NA | TRBV2 | TRBD2
TGTGCCAGCAGCTTAGGCTCGGGAGAAAAACTGTTTTTT | CASSLGSGEKLFF | TRBJ1-4 | few | TRBV11-2 | NA
TGTGCCAGCAGTTCCTCCCACCTCTACGAGCAGTACTTC | CASSSSHLYEQYF | TRBJ2-7 | NA | TRBV6-5 | NA
TGCGCCAGCAGCCAAGTCGGCACCGGGGAGCTGTTTTTT | CASSQVGTGELFF | TRBJ2-2 | NA | TRBV4-1 | NA
TGTGCCAGCAGTGGGGGGCGGGACAGGTTTTCTATTAATGAAAAACTGTTTTTT | CASSGGRDRFSINEKLFF | TRBJ1-4 | NA | TRBV25-1 | TRBD1
TGTGCCAGCAGCGGACAACTAGCGGGAGGAGTCTACGAGCAGTACTTC | CASSGQLAGGVYEQYF | TRBJ2-7 | NA | TRBV9 | TRBD2
TGTGCCAGCAGCTTGGGTAGGGTTATCTGGTACGAGCAGTACTTC | CASSLGRVIWYEQYF | TRBJ2-7 | few | TRBV5-5 | NA
TGTGCCAGCAGCTTAGGGCTTGGGACAGAGAACTATGGCTACACCTTC | CASSLGLGTENYGYTF | TRBJ1-2 | NA | TRBV7-9 | TRBD1
TGCGCCAGCAGCTTGGGACTAGCGGGAGATACGCAGTATTTT | CASSLGLAGDTQYF | TRBJ2-3 | NA | TRBV5-1 | TRBD2
TGTGCCAGCATAGCCCTAGCGGGATTATCCTACGAGCAGTACTTC | CASIALAGLSYEQYF | TRBJ2-7 | NA | TRBV28 | TRBD2
TGTGCCAGCAGCTTGACAGCCTCTGGGGCCAACGTCCTGACTTTC | CASSLTASGANVLTF | TRBJ2-6 | NA | TRBV13 | NA
TGTGCCAGCAGCTCCAGGGGATGGGATCAGCCCCAGCATTTT | CASSSRGWDQPQHF | TRBJ1-5 | NA | TRBV5-8 | NA
TGTGCCAGCAGTTTATGGGCTAGCGGTCAGCCCCAGCATTTT | CASSLWASGQPQHF | TRBJ1-5 | NA | TRBV28 | NA
TGTGCCACCAGCAGGAGACTAACTGACCCGGGACCTCAAGAGACCCAGTACTTC | CATSRRLTDPGPQETQYF | TRBJ2-5 | NA | TRBV15 | NA
TGTGCCAGCACCTACTATCAGGGGGCCGCCTTAGGAGAGCAGTACTTC | CASTYYQGAALGEQYF | TRBJ2-7 | NA | TRBV27 | TRBD1
TGTGCCAGCTCACCAGACCCCCTGGGACTGGCTAACTATGGCTACACCTTC | CASSPDPLGLANYGYTF | TRBJ1-2 | NA | TRBV18 | NA
TGTGCCAGCAGTTTCCTAGCCGAAGATACGCAGTATTTT | CASSFLAEDTQYF | TRBJ2-3 | NA | TRBV27 | NA
TGTGCCAGCTCACCAACGGGGGCCGGATCCAACTATGGCTACACCTTC | CASSPTGAGSNYGYTF | TRBJ1-2 | NA | TRBV18 | NA
TGTGCCAGCAGCCAAGATCTGAGCACAGATACGCAGTATTTT | CASSQDLSTDTQYF | TRBJ2-3 | once | TRBV4-2 | NA
TGTGCCAGCTCACCCCGCAGGGGAGTCGTCTATGGCTACACCTTC | CASSPRRGVVYGYTF | TRBJ1-2 | NA | TRBV18 | NA
TGTGCCAGCAGCCGTAGGACTAGCGTCTACGAGCAGTACTTC | CASSRRTSVYEQYF | TRBJ2-7 | NA | TRBV11-1 | TRBD2
TGTGCCAGCAGTGAATCCCGACTAGCGGGAGGGCCGGGCTACGAGCAGTACTTC | CASSESRLAGGPGYEQYF | TRBJ2-7 | NA | TRBV25-1 | TRBD2
TGTGCCAGCAGCTTAGAGCTGAACACTGAAGCTTTCTTT | CASSLELNTEAFF | TRBJ1-1 | few | TRBV11-2 | NA
TGCGCCAGCAGGTGGCAGGGCAAAGACAATGAGCAGTTCTTC | CASRWQGKDNEQFF | TRBJ2-1 | NA | TRBV5-1 | NA
TGTGCCAGCAGCTTAGATCCAGCAGTAGAGACCCAGTACTTC | CASSLDPAVETQYF | TRBJ2-5 | NA | TRBV11-2 | NA
TGCAGCGTTGAGAAGGAAGGGATCTATGGCTACACCTTC | CSVEKEGIYGYTF | TRBJ1-2 | NA | TRBV29-1 | NA
TGTGCCAGCACCCAAAGGGGCCTTCGATACGAGGTCTACGAGCAGTACTTC | CASTQRGLRYEVYEQYF | TRBJ2-7 | NA | TRBV28 | NA
TGTGCCAGCAGTTTCGCACACGACCGTAGTGGCTACGAGCAGTACTTC | CASSFAHDRSGYEQYF | TRBJ2-7 | NA | TRBV6-6 | NA
TGTGCCAGCAGCTTAGAGGTCACTAGCGGGAGCGAATACGAGCAGTACTTC | CASSLEVTSGSEYEQYF | TRBJ2-7 | once | TRBV11-2 | TRBD2
TGTGCCAGCAGCGTAGCCCCAGGGGCTGGGAACACTGAAGCTTTCTTT | CASSVAPGAGNTEAFF | TRBJ1-1 | NA | TRBV9 | NA
TGTGCTAGTGGTTTGGGGTTCGGGGGGAAAGCTGAAGCTTTCTTT | CASGLGFGGKAEAFF | TRBJ1-1 | once | TRBV12-5 | NA
TGTGCCAGCAGTTACTCGACCGCGGGAACCGGGGAGCTGTTTTTT | CASSYSTAGTGELFF | TRBJ2-2 | once | TRBV6-5 | NA
TGTGCCAGCAGCTTAGAGGATCCTCTAAGGGACACAGATACGCAGTATTTT | CASSLEDPLRDTDTQYF | TRBJ2-3 | NA | TRBV7-9 | NA
TGTGCCAGCAGTCCGTGGGGGGTGACCCAGTACTTC | CASSPWGVTQYF | TRBJ2-5 | NA | TRBV28 | NA
TGTGCCAGTAGATTGGGACAGGCTGAAGCTTTCTTT | CASRLGQAEAFF | TRBJ1-1 | NA | TRBV19 | TRBD1
TGTGCCAGCAGCTTAGTCCTAGCGGGAGAGACCCAGTACTTC | CASSLVLAGETQYF | TRBJ2-5 | once | TRBV11-2 | TRBD2
TGTGCCAGTAGTACGTGGGGACAGGGTTGGCAGCCCCAGCATTTT | CASSTWGQGWQPQHF | TRBJ1-5 | NA | TRBV19 | TRBD1
TGCGCCAGCAGCCAAGAAGCGAGTGGGACAGGGGGAAACGGCTACACCTTC | CASSQEASGTGGNGYTF | TRBJ1-2 | NA | TRBV4-1 | TRBD1
TGTGCCAGCAGCCATGGGAACGGAGACACGTACAATGAGCAGTTCTTC | CASSHGNGDTYNEQFF | TRBJ2-1 | NA | TRBV7-9 | NA
TGTGCCAGCAGCTTGGAGGACAGATTTTATGGCTACACCTTC | CASSLEDRFYGYTF | TRBJ1-2 | once | TRBV5-5 | NA
TGCAGCGTTGAACGCGCCGTGGAGGGGCGAGGGTACGAGACCCAGTACTTC | CSVERAVEGRGYETQYF | TRBJ2-5 | once | TRBV29-1 | NA
TGTGCCAGCAGTTCCCTTAATTTCGACATCTCTGGAAACACCATATATTTT | CASSSLNFDISGNTIYF | TRBJ1-3 | NA | TRBV27 | NA
TGTGCCAGCAGTTTATTTGCGACAGAAGCTAACTATGGCTACACCTTC | CASSLFATEANYGYTF | TRBJ1-2 | NA | TRBV27 | NA
TGTGCCAGCAGCTGGACACTTCAGCCAGATACGCAGTATTTT | CASSWTLQPDTQYF | TRBJ2-3 | NA | TRBV5-4 | NA
TGTGCCAGCTCACCACCACAGGGTCCGGAGACCCAGTACTTC | CASSPPQGPETQYF | TRBJ2-5 | once | TRBV18 | NA